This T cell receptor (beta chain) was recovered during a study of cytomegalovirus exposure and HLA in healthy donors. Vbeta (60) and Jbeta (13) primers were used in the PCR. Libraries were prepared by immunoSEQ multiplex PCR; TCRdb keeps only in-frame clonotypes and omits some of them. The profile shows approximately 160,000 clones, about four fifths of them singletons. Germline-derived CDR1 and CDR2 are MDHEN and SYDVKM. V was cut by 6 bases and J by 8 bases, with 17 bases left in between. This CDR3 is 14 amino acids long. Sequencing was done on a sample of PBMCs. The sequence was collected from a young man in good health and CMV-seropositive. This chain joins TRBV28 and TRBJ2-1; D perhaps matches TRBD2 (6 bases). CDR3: CASSPTRLVDEQFF. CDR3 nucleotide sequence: TGTGCCAGCAGCCCGACTAGATTAGTGGATGAGCAGTTCTTC.